One and the same sample provided the 4 T cell receptor beta chains below, sequenced in a study of shared clonotypes between healthy human individuals. Only in-frame clones appear in the TCRdb table, and some are missing; sequencing was by immunoSEQ multiplex PCR. The table has roughly 1,100,000 clones, 70% to 80% seen once. The sample was memory CD4+ T cells sorted from blood. Subset indicated: CD45RA-negative fraction. The source is a man between 18 and 29 years old in good health.

The CDR3 sequence is CASSLDPTHTDTQYF. CDR3 coding DNA: TGCGCCAGCAGCTTGGATCCGACCCACACAGATACGCAGTATTTT. The V gene is TRBV5-1, the J gene TRBJ2-3; D is uncertain. The CDR3 totals 15 residues. Germline lookup yields CDR1 SGHRS and CDR2 YFSETQ. The V end was cut by 0 bases, the J end by 2 bases, with 10 bases between.

There are a few counts of this clone. The CDR3 nucleotides are TGTGCCAGCAGGGCGAGAGACATCACCGGGGAGCTGTTTTTT. Encoded protein: CASRARDITGELFF. The chain recombines TRBV5-6 with TRBJ2-2; no definite D call. V was cut by 5 bases and J by 4 bases, with 12 bases left in between. Germline V gene lookup returns CDR1 SGHDT and CDR2 YYEEEE. CDR3 length: 14 amino acids.

The rearrangement joins TRBV10-3 to TRBJ2-1, with 8 bases identical to TRBD2. Unmatched junction bases numbered 21, after V lost 3 bases and J lost 5 bases. The CDR3 covers 20 residues. In germline, CDR1 is ENHRY, CDR2 SYGVKD. The DNA for the CDR3 is TGTGCCATCAGTGACCGAGACTGGACTAGCCCACTTGCCCTCCACAATGAGCAGTTCTTC. Amino acid sequence: CAISDRDWTSPLALHNEQFF.

This sequence joins TRBV10-3 and TRBJ1-4; D remains ambiguous. The CDR3 contains 15 residues. The germline V and J ends were trimmed by 3 bases and 0 bases, with 8 bases remaining between them. In germline, CDR1 is ENHRY, CDR2 SYGVKD. DNA of the CDR3: TGTGCCATCAGTGATCACGGCTCAACTAATGAAAAACTGTTTTTT. It encodes CAISDHGSTNEKLFF.